These T cell receptor beta chains were read from a single sample in a study of cytomegalovirus exposure and HLA in healthy donors. Profiled with immunoSEQ multiplex PCR; TCRdb holds only in-frame clones, not every one. The profile shows approximately 86,000 clones, about 85% of them singletons. Source material: PBMCs. The receptors were sampled from a man aged 40-49 years in good health and CMV-seropositive. Each CDR3 is given with its conserved first and last residue. The D gene is left open where the match is weak. Part of the rows lack a size; the others show once, few, many or a class for expanded clones.

v_call	clone_size	d_call	j_call	cdr3_aa	cdr3_nt
TRBV9	-	-	TRBJ2-5	CASSVEVTGKTQYF	TGTGCCAGCAGCGTTGAGGTCACGGGGAAGACCCAGTACTTC
TRBV6-1	-	TRBD1	TRBJ2-7	CASSAWTGPYEQYF	TGTGCCAGCAGTGCCTGGACAGGTCCCTACGAGCAGTACTTC
TRBV5-5	-	-	TRBJ2-7	CASSLLGAPTGEQYF	TGTGCCAGCAGCTTGCTGGGGGCTCCCACGGGGGAGCAGTACTTC
TRBV5-1	-	-	TRBJ1-2	CASSLATGTTNYGYTF	TGCGCCAGCAGCCTTGCCACAGGAACCACTAACTATGGCTACACCTTC
TRBV19	-	-	TRBJ1-3	CASTSKGNTIYF	TGTGCCAGTACGAGCAAGGGAAACACCATATATTTT
TRBV27	once	-	TRBJ1-2	CASRPVSLWEGGSHGYTF	TGTGCCAGCAGACCCGTTAGTTTATGGGAGGGGGGGAGCCATGGCTACACCTTC
TRBV4-1	-	TRBD1	TRBJ1-6	CASSQGQGRNSPLHF	TGCGCCAGCAGCCAGGGACAGGGTCGTAATTCACCCCTCCACTTT
TRBV7-2	-	TRBD2	TRBJ2-3	CASSQQMAGGPKDTQYF	TGTGCCAGCAGCCAACAAATGGCGGGAGGGCCTAAGGATACGCAGTATTTT
TRBV6-1	-	-	TRBJ2-4	CASSETRRHEVAKNIQYF	TGTGCCAGCAGTGAAACTCGCCGGCACGAGGTAGCCAAAAACATTCAGTACTTC
TRBV6-5	few	TRBD1	TRBJ1-1	CASSGQAHTEAFF	TGTGCCAGCAGCGGACAGGCCCACACTGAAGCTTTCTTT
TRBV27	few	-	TRBJ2-7	CASSLLLVGGEQYF	TGTGCCAGCAGTTTATTATTGGTGGGGGGCGAGCAGTACTTC
TRBV7-3	-	TRBD2	TRBJ2-3	CASSLIAGATDTQYF	TGTGCCAGCAGCTTAATAGCGGGAGCAACAGATACGCAGTATTTT
TRBV27	-	-	TRBJ1-6	CASSLSVPGRSYNSPLHF	TGTGCCAGCAGTTTATCGGTTCCGGGGAGGTCCTATAATTCACCCCTCCACTTT
TRBV7-3	-	TRBD1	TRBJ1-6	CASSFTGDNSPLHF	TGTGCCAGCAGCTTCACAGGGGATAATTCACCCCTCCACTTT
TRBV7-9	-	-	TRBJ2-1	CASSLGSEQFF	TGTGCCAGCAGTCTAGGGAGTGAGCAGTTCTTC
TRBV6-1	-	-	TRBJ2-5	CASSEHREKRTQYF	TGTGCCAGCAGCGAACACCGGGAAAAGCGGACCCAGTACTTC
TRBV18	-	-	TRBJ1-4	CASSPNAGPNEKLFF	TGTGCCAGCTCACCCAATGCGGGTCCTAATGAAAAACTGTTTTTT
TRBV5-8	-	-	TRBJ2-5	CASSHRDRHQETQYF	TGTGCCAGCAGCCATAGAGACAGACACCAAGAGACCCAGTACTTC
TRBV19	-	-	TRBJ2-5	CASGRGGLMEETQYF	TGTGCCAGTGGGCGTGGGGGGTTAATGGAAGAGACCCAGTACTTC
TRBV19	-	TRBD2	TRBJ2-1	CASSIDPSLAGESLFF	TGTGCCAGTAGTATAGATCCCTCCCTAGCGGGAGAGAGCCTGTTCTTC
TRBV5-6	-	-	TRBJ2-3	CASSLEVGGSTDTQYF	TGTGCCAGCAGCTTGGAGGTCGGGGGAAGCACAGATACGCAGTATTTT
TRBV19	-	TRBD1	TRBJ1-6	CASSTTGTGGSSPLHF	TGTGCCAGTAGTACAACCGGGACAGGGGGCAGTTCACCCCTCCACTTT
TRBV5-6	-	-	TRBJ2-7	CASSPRQGIFYEQYF	TGTGCCAGCAGCCCGAGGCAGGGGATCTTCTACGAGCAGTACTTC
TRBV5-4	-	-	TRBJ2-1	CASSLGGSGVYNEQFF	TGTGCCAGCAGCTTGGGAGGTAGCGGAGTGTACAATGAGCAGTTCTTC
TRBV11-2	once	-	TRBJ2-7	CASSPSGRRYEQYF	TGTGCCAGCAGCCCCAGTGGCCGTCGCTACGAGCAGTACTTC
TRBV9	-	-	TRBJ2-5	CASSVLGAKGETQYF	TGTGCCAGCAGCGTTCTGGGGGCGAAGGGGGAGACCCAGTACTTC
TRBV9	-	-	TRBJ2-3	CASSVVPADTQYF	TGTGCCAGCAGCGTAGTGCCGGCAGATACGCAGTATTTT
TRBV5-1	-	-	TRBJ2-2	CASSPRTANTGELFF	TGCGCCAGCAGCCCGAGGACAGCGAACACCGGGGAGCTGTTTTTT
TRBV28	-	-	TRBJ1-2	CASCTGTLGYTF	TGTGCCAGCTGCACAGGGACGCTCGGCTACACCTTC
TRBV5-1	-	-	TRBJ2-5	CASSLELLQETQYF	TGCGCCAGCAGCTTGGAACTGCTCCAAGAGACCCAGTACTTC
TRBV27	once	-	TRBJ2-1	CASSSAEVYYNEQFF	TGTGCCAGCAGTTCCGCGGAAGTATACTACAATGAGCAGTTCTTC
TRBV10-3	-	-	TRBJ2-2	CAISERGGELFF	TGTGCCATCAGTGAAAGGGGCGGGGAGCTGTTTTTT
TRBV5-4	-	-	TRBJ2-3	CASSLEVGEAQYF	TGTGCCAGCAGCTTAGAGGTGGGGGAGGCGCAGTATTTT
TRBV6-5	few	-	TRBJ1-1	CASSYPRGAFF	TGTGCCAGCAGTTACCCCAGGGGAGCTTTCTTT
TRBV5-1	-	-	TRBJ2-1	CASSTQGPAYNEQFF	TGCGCCAGCAGCACACAGGGACCGGCCTACAATGAGCAGTTCTTC
TRBV6-5	-	-	TRBJ2-1	CASSYRNEQFF	TGTGCCAGCAGTTACCGCAATGAGCAGTTCTTC
TRBV5-4	-	-	TRBJ1-6	CASSWEGRLSSPLHF	TGTGCCAGCAGCTGGGAGGGCCGGTTAAGTTCACCCCTCCACTTT
TRBV18	-	-	TRBJ2-1	CASSPMAGSYNEQFF	TGTGCCAGCTCACCAATGGCAGGCTCCTACAATGAGCAGTTCTTC
TRBV9	once	TRBD2	TRBJ2-7	CASSPSGDYYEQYF	TGTGCCAGCAGTCCTTCCGGGGACTACTACGAGCAGTACTTC
TRBV4-2	-	-	TRBJ2-7	CASSQGEGGPSYEQYF	TGTGCCAGCAGCCAAGGAGAAGGGGGTCCCTCCTACGAGCAGTACTTC
TRBV5-1	-	-	TRBJ2-5	CASSLASRGVETQYF	TGCGCCAGCAGCTTGGCAAGTCGAGGCGTTGAGACCCAGTACTTC
TRBV10-3	-	-	TRBJ1-6	CAISGEGVGNSPLHF	TGTGCCATCAGTGGAGAGGGGGTGGGTAATTCACCCCTCCACTTT
TRBV10-1	-	-	TRBJ1-1	CASSGVLGDTEAFF	TGCGCCAGCAGTGGAGTCCTAGGGGACACTGAAGCTTTCTTT
TRBV11-2	-	-	TRBJ2-7	CASSLVAGTYEQYF	TGTGCCAGCAGCTTAGTAGCAGGGACCTACGAGCAGTACTTC
TRBV10-3	-	-	TRBJ1-1	CAISESIVLEAEAFF	TGTGCCATCAGTGAGTCGATCGTGTTGGAGGCTGAAGCTTTCTTT
TRBV7-3	-	-	TRBJ2-3	CASSLKGGVRTDTQYF	TGTGCCAGCAGCTTAAAGGGGGGGGTCCGTACAGATACGCAGTATTTT
TRBV21-1	-	-	TRBJ2-7	CASSKEYRVSRGHLYEQYF	TGTGCCAGCAGCAAAGAGTACCGTGTATCTAGGGGGCATCTCTACGAGCAGTACTTC
TRBV6-9	-	-	TRBJ2-3	CASSSRVTDTQYF	TGTGCCAGCAGTTCTCGGGTGACGGATACGCAGTATTTT
TRBV7-2	-	-	TRBJ1-5	CASSLDSHQPQHF	TGTGCCAGCAGCTTGGACAGTCATCAGCCCCAGCATTTT
TRBV11-2	-	TRBD1	TRBJ2-3	CASSHPGQGLDTQYF	TGTGCCAGCAGCCACCCGGGACAGGGTTTAGATACGCAGTATTTT
TRBV4-2	few	TRBD2	TRBJ2-3	CASSLRLAGGTDTQYF	TGTGCCAGCAGCCTCCGACTAGCGGGGGGGACAGATACGCAGTATTTT
TRBV5-1	once	TRBD2	TRBJ2-7	CASSLTSGGAYEQYF	TGCGCCAGCAGCCTCACTAGCGGGGGGGCCTACGAGCAGTACTTC
TRBV4-1	-	-	TRBJ2-5	CASSLPDRKETQYF	TGCGCCAGCAGCTTACCTGACAGGAAAGAGACCCAGTACTTC